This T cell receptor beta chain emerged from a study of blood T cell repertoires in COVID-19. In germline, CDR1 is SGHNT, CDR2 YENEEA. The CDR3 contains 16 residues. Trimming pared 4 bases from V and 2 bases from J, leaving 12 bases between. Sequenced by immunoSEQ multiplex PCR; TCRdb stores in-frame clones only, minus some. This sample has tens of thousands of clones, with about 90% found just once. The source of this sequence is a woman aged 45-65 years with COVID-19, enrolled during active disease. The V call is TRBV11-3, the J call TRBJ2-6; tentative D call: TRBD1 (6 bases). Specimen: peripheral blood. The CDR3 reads CASSSGQLAGANVLTF. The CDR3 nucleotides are TGTGCCAGCAGCTCAGGACAGCTGGCTGGGGCCAACGTCCTGACTTTC.